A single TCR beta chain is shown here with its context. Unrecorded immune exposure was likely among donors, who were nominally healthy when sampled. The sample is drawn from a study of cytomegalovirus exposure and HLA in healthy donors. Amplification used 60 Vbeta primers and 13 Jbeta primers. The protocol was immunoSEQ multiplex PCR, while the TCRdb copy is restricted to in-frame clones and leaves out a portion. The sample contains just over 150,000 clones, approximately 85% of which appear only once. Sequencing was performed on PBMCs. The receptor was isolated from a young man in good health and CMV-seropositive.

The CDR3 sequence: CATSRAQTEKGAFF. In DNA form, the CDR3 reads TGTGCCACCAGCAGAGCCCAGACAGAGAAAGGAGCTTTCTTT. The chain joins TRBV15 to TRBJ1-1, with D perhaps TRBD1 (5 bases). The CDR3 is 14 amino acids. Germline V gene data show CDR1 as LNHNV and CDR2 as YYDKDF (reference sequence). V lost 1 base to trimming and J lost 10 bases, with 16 bases between them.